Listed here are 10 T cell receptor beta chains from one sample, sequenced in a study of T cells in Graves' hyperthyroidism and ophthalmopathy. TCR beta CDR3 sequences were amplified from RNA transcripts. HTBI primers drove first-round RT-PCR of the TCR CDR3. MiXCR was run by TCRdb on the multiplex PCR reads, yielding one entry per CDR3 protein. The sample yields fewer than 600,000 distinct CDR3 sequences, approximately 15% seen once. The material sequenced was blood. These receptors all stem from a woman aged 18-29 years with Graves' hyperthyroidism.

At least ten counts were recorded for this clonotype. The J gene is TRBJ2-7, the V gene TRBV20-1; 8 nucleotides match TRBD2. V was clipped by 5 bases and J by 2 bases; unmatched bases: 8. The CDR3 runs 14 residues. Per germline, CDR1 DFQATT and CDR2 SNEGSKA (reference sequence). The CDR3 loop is CSASRTSPPYEQYF. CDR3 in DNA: TGCAGTGCTTCTCGGACTAGCCCTCCCTACGAGCAGTACTTC.

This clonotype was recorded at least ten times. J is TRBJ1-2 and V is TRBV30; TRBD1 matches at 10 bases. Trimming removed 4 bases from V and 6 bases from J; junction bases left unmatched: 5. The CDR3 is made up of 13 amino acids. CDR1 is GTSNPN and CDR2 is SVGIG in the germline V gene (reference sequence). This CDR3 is CAWTRQGANGYTF. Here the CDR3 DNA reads TGTGCCTGGACCCGACAGGGGGCGAATGGCTACACCTTC.

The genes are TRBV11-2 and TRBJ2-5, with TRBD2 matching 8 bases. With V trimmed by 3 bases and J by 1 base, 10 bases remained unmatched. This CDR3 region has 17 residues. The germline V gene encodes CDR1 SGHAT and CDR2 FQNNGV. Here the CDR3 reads CASSLSGLAGPQETQYF. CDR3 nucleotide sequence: TGTGCCAGCAGCTTGTCTGGGCTAGCGGGCCCCCAAGAGACCCAGTACTTC.

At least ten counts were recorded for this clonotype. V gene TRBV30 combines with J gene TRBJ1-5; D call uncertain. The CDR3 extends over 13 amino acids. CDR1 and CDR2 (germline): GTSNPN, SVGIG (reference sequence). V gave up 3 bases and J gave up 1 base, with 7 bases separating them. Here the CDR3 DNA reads TGTGCCTGGAGGGGCAGGAGCAATCAGCCCCAGCATTTT. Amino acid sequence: CAWRGRSNQPQHF.

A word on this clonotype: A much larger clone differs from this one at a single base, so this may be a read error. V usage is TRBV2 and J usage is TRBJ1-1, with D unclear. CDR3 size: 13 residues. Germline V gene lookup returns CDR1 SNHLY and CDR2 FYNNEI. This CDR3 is CASCENLNTEAFF. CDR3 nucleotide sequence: TGTGCCAGCTGTGAGAACTTGAACACTGAAGCTTTCTTT.

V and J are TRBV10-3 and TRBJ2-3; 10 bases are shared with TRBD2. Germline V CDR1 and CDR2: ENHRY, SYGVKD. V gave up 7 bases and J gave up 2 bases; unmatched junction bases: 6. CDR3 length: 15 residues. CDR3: CAITPSGGSTDTQYF. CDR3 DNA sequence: TGTGCCATCACTCCTAGCGGGGGATCCACAGATACGCAGTATTTT.

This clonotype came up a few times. CDR3 DNA sequence: TGTGCCAGTAGTATAAAAGGAGGGGACCTAAGGGAGCAGTACTTC. As protein: CASSIKGGDLREQYF. The J gene is TRBJ2-7, the V gene TRBV19, with a weak D call TRBD2 (6 bases). Germline CDR1 and CDR2: LNHDA and SQIVND (reference sequence). Trimming shortened V by 2 bases and J by 7 bases, and 18 bases separated the two germline ends. CDR3 size: 15 residues.

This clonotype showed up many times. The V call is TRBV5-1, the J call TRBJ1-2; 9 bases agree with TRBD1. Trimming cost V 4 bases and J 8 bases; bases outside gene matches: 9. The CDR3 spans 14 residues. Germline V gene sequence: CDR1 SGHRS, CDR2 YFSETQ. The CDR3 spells CASSLTTGGEGYTF. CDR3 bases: TGCGCCAGCAGCCTCACCACAGGGGGCGAGGGCTACACCTTC. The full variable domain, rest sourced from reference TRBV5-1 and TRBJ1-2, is KAGVTQTPRYLIKTRGQQVTLSCSPISGHRSVSWYQQTPGQGLQFLFEYFSETQRNKGNFPGRFSGRQFSNSRSEMNVSTLELGDSALYLCASSLTTGGEGYTFGSGTRLTVV.

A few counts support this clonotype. CDR3 sequence (DNA): TGTGCCATTTCCCAGGGGAACGCGAACACCGGGGAGCTGTTTTTT. This sequence encodes CAISQGNANTGELFF. V is TRBV10-3 and J is TRBJ2-2, with TRBD1 as a possible D gene (6 bases). The CDR3 is 15 amino acids. V shed 9 bases and J shed 0 bases, with 14 bases lying between them. Looked up from germline, CDR1 is ENHRY and CDR2 is SYGVKD.

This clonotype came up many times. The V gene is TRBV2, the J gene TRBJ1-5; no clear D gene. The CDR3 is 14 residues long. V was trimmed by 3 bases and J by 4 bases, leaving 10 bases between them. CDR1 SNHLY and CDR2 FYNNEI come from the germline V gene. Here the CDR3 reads CASSERKGNQPQHF. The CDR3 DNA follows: TGTGCCAGCAGTGAGAGGAAAGGGAATCAGCCCCAGCATTTT.